The 20 T cell receptor beta chains below were found in one sample sequenced in a study of cytomegalovirus exposure and HLA in healthy donors (dated by TCRdb to the late 2010s). The library was made by the immunoSEQ multiplex PCR assay. The multiplex PCR relied on a mix of 60 forward primers for TCR Vbeta segments and 13 reverse primers for TCR Jbeta segments. The clones in this table, taken by TCRdb from immuneACCESS, are in-frame only. Not every clone is retained; where verified, under half of the shortfall comes from an unresolved V gene, and the cause of the rest is unknown. The sample includes 150,000 to 200,000 clones, with about 65% observed a single time. Jointly, the top ten make up roughly 4% of the sample. What was sequenced was PBMCs. The receptors derive from a woman between 18 and 30 years old in good health and CMV-seropositive.

As to this clone: Other DNA sequences in this specimen translate into the identical CDR3. The chain carries TRBV5-1 and TRBJ2-3, with D perhaps TRBD2 (7 bases). Trimming took off 6 bases at V and 3 bases at J, with 17 bases between the two ends. CDR3 length: 15 residues. Looked up from germline, CDR1 is SGHRS and CDR2 is YFSETQ. CDR3 sequence reads: CASTKRGGATDTQYF. As DNA, the CDR3 is TGCGCCAGCACGAAGCGAGGGGGGGCGACAGATACGCAGTATTTT.

The chain has TRBV28 and TRBJ1-5; weak D call: TRBD1 (5 bases). CDR1 MDHEN and CDR2 SYDVKM come from the germline V gene. This CDR3 has 17 amino acids. Trimming removed 6 bases from V and 0 bases from J, with 18 bases in between. Here the CDR3 reads CASSPIWGGNSNQPQHF. The CDR3 coding sequence is TGTGCCAGCAGCCCCATATGGGGGGGGAATAGCAATCAGCCCCAGCATTTT.

V and J are TRBV6-5 and TRBJ1-1; D may be TRBD1 (6 bases). The CDR3 contains 13 residues. Trimming removed 5 bases at V and 7 bases at J, with 14 bases between. Germline V gene lookup returns CDR1 MNHEY and CDR2 SVGAGI. CDR3 in DNA: TGTGCCAGCAGTCAATGGGGGGGCCGTGAAGCTTTCTTT. This sequence encodes CASSQWGGREAFF.

The gene calls are TRBV30 and TRBJ1-2, with unresolved D. The CDR3 has 12 residues. Germline lookup yields CDR1 GTSNPN and CDR2 SVGIG (reference sequence). The germline V and J ends were trimmed by 1 base and 9 bases, with 12 bases remaining between them. The CDR3 sequence is CAWSEAVVSYTF. Here the CDR3 DNA reads TGTGCCTGGAGTGAAGCCGTCGTAAGCTACACCTTC.

For the CDR3, the DNA is TGTGCCAGCAGTTCGGGACTAGCGGGTCAAGAGACCCAGTACTTC. It translates to CASSSGLAGQETQYF. The chain carries TRBV27 and TRBJ2-5, with 12 bases fitting TRBD2. V lost 4 bases and J lost 2; bases outside the gene matches: 2. CDR1 MNHEY and CDR2 SMNVEV come from the germline V gene (reference sequence). CDR3 length: 15 residues.

The sample holds one count of this clone. V is TRBV30 and J is TRBJ1-1; a weak D match, TRBD1 (6 bases). CDR3 length: 15 residues. The ends were cut back, 0 bases at V and 5 bases at J, with 16 bases in the middle. Germline values: CDR1 GTSNPN, CDR2 SVGIG (reference sequence). CDR3 DNA: TGTGCCTGGAGTGTGGGACCCAGGGGCAGTACTGAAGCTTTCTTT. It specifies CAWSVGPRGSTEAFF.

The chain is built from TRBV28 and TRBJ2-1; 12 nucleotides align to TRBD2. The CDR3 spans 13 residues. The germline gives CDR1 MDHEN, CDR2 SYDVKM. The V gene end was trimmed by 5 bases and the J gene end by 15 bases; junction bases not matched to a gene: 8. The chain's CDR3 is CASSPPTSGRGFF. The CDR3 bases are TGTGCCAGCAGTCCTCCGACTAGCGGGAGAGGGTTCTTC.

Turning to this clone: Germline is not matched at one junction end, which may reflect a read error. The chain uses TRBV19 and TRBJ1-5; a possible D gene is TRBD1 (6 bases). Germline V gives CDR1 LNHDA, CDR2 SQIVND (reference sequence). This CDR3 comprises 16 residues. DNA for the CDR3: TGTGTCAGTAGTAACCCCAGGGGAGGGTCGGAGCAGCCCCAGCATTTT. This encodes CVSSNPRGGSEQPQHF.

The chain combines TRBV6-1 with TRBJ2-4; 7 nucleotides line up with TRBD1. CDR3 length: 15 amino acids. Germline CDR1 MNHNS, CDR2 SASEGT. V lost 10 bases and J lost 0; bases outside the gene matches: 9. The DNA of the CDR3 is TGTGCCACCGTCACAGGGGCGCAAGCCAAAAACATTCAGTACTTC. Residues: CATVTGAQAKNIQYF.

The chain links TRBV7-2 to TRBJ2-2; no definite D call. Germline CDR1 reads SGHTA; CDR2 reads FQGNSA. V was shortened by 2 bases and J by 4 bases, with 5 bases between the two germline ends. The CDR3 is 13 amino acids. CDR3 sequence: CASSLLITGELFF. DNA for the CDR3: TGTGCCAGCAGCTTACTTATCACCGGGGAGCTGTTTTTT.

J is TRBJ1-1 and V is TRBV11-3, with a weak D call TRBD1 (5 bases). Germline V gene data show CDR1 as SGHNT and CDR2 as YENEEA. The CDR3 runs to 12 residues. V was clipped by 4 bases and J by 5 bases, with 8 bases between them. The DNA for the CDR3 is TGTGCCAGCAGCTCGGGGGGTACTGAAGCTTTCTTT. Residues: CASSSGGTEAFF.

This clone was seen a handful of times. The V call is TRBV4-1, the J call TRBJ2-6; 10 bases line up with TRBD2. The V gene end was trimmed by 3 bases and the J gene end by 0 bases; junction bases not matched to a gene: 8. CDR3 length equals 19 residues. In germline, CDR1 is MGHRA, CDR2 YSYEKL. The CDR3 spells CASSHLGLADPSGANVLTF. CDR3 DNA: TGCGCCAGCAGCCACCTAGGACTAGCGGATCCCTCTGGGGCCAACGTCCTGACTTTC.

The V and J genes are TRBV6-1 and TRBJ2-5; D unresolved. The CDR3 covers 15 residues. The V end was cut by 0 bases, the J end by 4 bases, with 12 bases between. Per germline, CDR1 MNHNS and CDR2 SASEGT. The CDR3 loop is CASSEAPGSLETQYF. CDR3 DNA: TGTGCCAGCAGTGAAGCGCCAGGAAGCCTAGAGACCCAGTACTTC.

This chain joins TRBV10-3 and TRBJ1-2, with D perhaps TRBD1 (5 bases). The germline V gene has CDR1 ENHRY and CDR2 SYGVKD. With 6 bases removed from V and 8 bases from J, the gap between germline ends came to 16 bases. The CDR3 consists of 13 residues. CDR3 nucleotides: TGTGCCATCAGCGCGGGGGGGACGTCAGGCTACACCTTC. This encodes CAISAGGTSGYTF.

This clone has just one count. The chain joins TRBV6-5 to TRBJ1-5; perhaps TRBD1 as D (5 bases). The V end was cut by 5 bases, the J end by 2 bases, with 7 bases between. This CDR3 region has 13 residues. In germline, CDR1 is MNHEY, CDR2 SVGAGI. The CDR3 DNA sequence: TGTGCCAGCAGTACACAGGGCAATCAGCCCCAGCATTTT. Its translation is CASSTQGNQPQHF.

There are a few counts of this clone. This chain uses TRBV5-4 with TRBJ1-1; tentatively, D is TRBD1 (6 bases). Germline CDR1 SGHNT, CDR2 YYREEE (reference sequence). The CDR3 has 14 residues. The germline V and J ends were trimmed by 7 bases and 4 bases, with 17 bases remaining between them. CDR3 sequence (DNA): TGTGCCAGCGGTTACAGGGCGTTTGGCACTGAAGCTTTCTTT. This translates into CASGYRAFGTEAFF.

The CDR3 is CASSLWTGSEQYF. The CDR3 DNA is TGTGCCAGCAGTTTATGGACAGGGTCCGAGCAGTACTTC. V gene TRBV28 combines with J gene TRBJ2-7; 7 bases agree with TRBD1. V lost 0 bases and J lost 6; bases outside the gene matches: 2. Germline V lookup: CDR1 MDHEN, CDR2 SYDVKM. This CDR3 has 13 amino acids.

This clone was observed a single time. This chain uses TRBV9 with TRBJ2-4; D may be TRBD2 (5 bases). Germline CDR1 reads SGDLS; CDR2 reads YYNGEE. The CDR3 has 13 residues. The V and J ends lost 0 bases and 9 bases respectively, with 10 bases between them. CDR3 loop: CASSVAEGTIQYF. CDR3 nucleotide sequence: TGTGCCAGCAGCGTAGCTGAGGGTACCATTCAGTACTTC.

This clone came up a few times. The chain uses TRBV7-3 and TRBJ2-3; no clear D gene. CDR3 length: 14 amino acids. The germline V gene encodes CDR1 SGHTA and CDR2 FQGTGA. Trimming cost V 5 bases and J 4 bases, with 13 bases left between them. CDR3 sequence (DNA): TGTGCCAGCAGCCCAAGACCTCAGGCAGATACGCAGTATTTT. Amino acids: CASSPRPQADTQYF.

The chain employs TRBV7-9 and TRBJ1-4; tentatively, D is TRBD1 (5 bases). The CDR3 is 14 residues long. Trimming took 6 bases from V and 4 from J, leaving 12 bases between them. Germline V CDR1 and CDR2: SEHNR, FQNEAQ (reference sequence). CDR3 region: CASSYPGYNEKLFF. The CDR3 nucleotides are TGTGCCAGCAGTTACCCAGGGTATAATGAAAAACTGTTTTTT.